The 25 T cell receptor beta chains in this list originate from one sample, sequenced in a study of post-analysis software for immune sequencing data. The TCR beta cDNA libraries contained unique molecular identifiers. Via MiXCR, TCRdb re-called the PCR reads, giving one row per CDR3 protein. Seen here are 700,000 to 800,000 distinct CDR3 sequences, roughly 27% observed once, and the top ten hold approximately 0.55%. Antigens of these TCRs are unknown. Study-level results: TRBV segments more frequent in patients than in controls numbered about five and included TRBV5-6, TRBV5-1 and TRBV20-1.

Source material: blood. The source is a girl aged 5-17 years with multiple sclerosis.

Notes on this clonotype: One end of the junction fails to match germline, which may point to a read error. This sequence joins TRBV6-5 and TRBJ1-1; tentatively, D is TRBD1 (5 bases). Germline V gene lookup returns CDR1 MNHEY and CDR2 SVGAGI. The CDR3 has 16 amino acids. The CDR3 here is CAGSYLQAGGNTEAFF. As DNA, the CDR3 is TGTGCCGGCAGTTACTTACAGGCCGGCGGGAACACTGAAGCTTTCTTT.

This clonotype was counted a few times. V usage is TRBV29-1 and J usage is TRBJ1-2; D unresolved. V lost 4 bases and J 2 bases, leaving 5 bases between the germline ends. CDR3 length equals 11 residues. Germline assignment: CDR1 SQVTM and CDR2 ANQGSEA. For the CDR3, the DNA is TGCAGCGTTGCACAGAACTATGGCTACACCTTC. It is translated as CSVAQNYGYTF.

V gene TRBV12-3 or TRBV12-4 combines with J gene TRBJ1-1; TRBD1 matches 12 bases. The V and J ends lost 6 bases and 4 bases, in that order; junction bases with no gene match: 9. The CDR3 is 16 amino acids. The chain's CDR3 is CASSSGTGGWGTEAFF. CDR3 bases: TGTGCCAGCAGCTCCGGGACAGGGGGCTGGGGCACTGAAGCTTTCTTT.

This chain connects TRBV7-2 to TRBJ2-3; 14 bases fit TRBD2. This CDR3 is built from 15 residues. With V trimmed by 3 bases and J by 7 bases, 3 bases remained unmatched. The germline V gene has CDR1 SGHTA and CDR2 FQGNSA. The CDR3 here is CASSLTSGRVNTQYF. The CDR3 DNA reads as TGTGCCAGCAGCTTGACTAGCGGGAGGGTAAATACGCAGTATTTT.

This clonotype has a handful of counts. The rearrangement uses TRBV4-1 and TRBJ1-2; D not certain. This CDR3 has 17 amino acids. Germline-derived CDR1 and CDR2 are MGHRA and YSYEKL. V was pared by 2 bases and J by 2 bases, with 18 bases between. The DNA for the CDR3 is TGCGCCAGCAGCCAAATCCCCCGGCAGGACCCAAACTATGGCTACACCTTC. It translates to CASSQIPRQDPNYGYTF.

The chain is built from TRBV7-2 and TRBJ1-4; TRBD1 aligns across 7 bases. The V gene end was trimmed by 4 bases and the J gene end by 7 bases; junction bases not matched to a gene: 9. The CDR3 consists of 15 residues. Germline V gives CDR1 SGHTA, CDR2 FQGNSA. CDR3 loop: CASSSIDRDGEKLFF. For the CDR3, the DNA is TGTGCCAGCAGCTCGATCGACAGGGACGGTGAAAAACTGTTTTTT.

The chain joins TRBV5-4 to TRBJ1-1, with 9 bases matching TRBD1. J lost 5 bases, V lost 0 bases, and 2 bases had no gene match. This CDR3 is 14 amino acids long. Germline CDR1 SGHNT, CDR2 YYREEE (reference sequence). This CDR3 is CASSLGDRVTEAFF. CDR3 DNA sequence: TGTGCCAGCAGCTTGGGGGACAGGGTAACTGAAGCTTTCTTT.

The gene calls are TRBV7-2 and TRBJ2-7; D is unresolved. Germline values: CDR1 SGHTA, CDR2 FQGNSA. The CDR3 is 15 amino acids. Trimming shortened V by 5 bases and J by 4 bases, and 18 bases separated the two germline ends. The DNA for the CDR3 is TGTGCCAGCAGCCCGAAGGTCCAGGCTGGGTACGAGCAGTACTTC. Translating gives CASSPKVQAGYEQYF. Full variable domain (rest looked up from reference TRBV7-2 and TRBJ2-7): GAGVSQSPSNKVTEKGKDVELRCDPISGHTALYWYRQSLGQGLEFLIYFQGNSAPDKSGLPSDRFSAERTGGSVSTLTIQRTQQEDSAVYLCASSPKVQAGYEQYFGPGTRLTVT.

The chain has TRBV29-1 and TRBJ2-7; TRBD2 matches 13 bases. V shed 4 bases and J 6 bases; nucleotides not matched to a gene: 3. Germline CDR1 SQVTM, CDR2 ANQGSEA. This CDR3 is built from 13 residues. CDR3 sequence (DNA): TGCAGCGTTGGGACTAGCGGGAGTGGCGAGCAGTACTTC. Its translation: CSVGTSGSGEQYF.

This clonotype was observed a handful of times. The chain combines TRBV7-2 with TRBJ2-1; 13 nucleotides match TRBD2. There are 16 residues in the CDR3. J gave up 8 bases and V 5 bases, and 9 bases lay outside the gene matches. The V gene's germline CDR1 is SGHTA and CDR2 FQGNSA. The CDR3 sequence is CASSRDVTSGGDEQFF. The CDR3 DNA sequence: TGTGCCAGCAGCCGCGATGTCACTAGCGGGGGGGATGAGCAGTTCTTC.

The chain joins TRBV10-1 to TRBJ2-3; TRBD2 matches at 8 bases. V shed 5 bases and J 2 bases; nucleotides not matched to a gene: 9. This CDR3 region has 16 residues. Germline V gene sequence: CDR1 WNHNN, CDR2 SYGVQD (reference sequence). CDR3 nucleotide sequence: TGCGCCAGCAGTTATTTACTAGCGGAGTACACAGATACGCAGTATTTT. This codes for CASSYLLAEYTDTQYF.

This chain uses TRBV18 with TRBJ2-3, with TRBD1 identical over 9 bases. Per germline, CDR1 KGHSH and CDR2 LQKENI. Unmatched junction bases numbered 5, after V lost 0 bases and J lost 4 bases. The CDR3 totals 16 residues. CDR3 nucleotides: TGTGCCAGCTCACCACCCATCGGGACAGGGCCAGATACGCAGTATTTT. Its translation is CASSPPIGTGPDTQYF.

V is TRBV5-1 and J is TRBJ2-5, with D possibly being TRBD1 (6 bases). The end of the DNA fits TRBJ2-7 better, so the J call may be wrong. The CDR3 is 13 residues long. Germline values: CDR1 SGHRS, CDR2 YFSETQ. CDR3 bases: TGCGCCAGCAGGGACAGCTGGAACTACGAGCAGTACTTC. This encodes CASRDSWNYEQYF.

This clonotype showed up just a few times. The chain employs TRBV3-1 and TRBJ2-7, with D unresolved. The ends were cut back, 3 bases at V and 5 bases at J, with 11 bases in the middle. Germline CDR1 is LGHDT and CDR2 is YNNKEL (reference sequence). The CDR3 covers 13 residues. CDR3 sequence (DNA): TGTGCCAGCAGCCACTCCCCAGGACACGAGCAGTACTTC. It encodes CASSHSPGHEQYF.

The chain employs TRBV7-2 and TRBJ1-1, with D possibly being TRBD1 (5 bases). This CDR3 is built from 18 residues. V dropped 1 base and J dropped 0 bases, with 18 bases sitting between them. In germline, CDR1 is SGHTA, CDR2 FQGNSA. CDR3 bases: TGTGCCAGCAGCTTAGTCTGGGGGATATTTGGCGTGAACACTGAAGCTTTCTTT. It specifies CASSLVWGIFGVNTEAFF.

This clonotype was seen a few times. CDR3 sequence: CASSSPVGGAYEQYF. The CDR3 DNA sequence: TGTGCCAGCAGTTCCCCGGTCGGAGGAGCCTACGAGCAGTACTTC. The V and J genes are TRBV6-6 and TRBJ2-7; the D gene is possibly TRBD2 (5 bases). Deletions cut 4 bases from V and 2 bases from J, with 15 bases between. Germline V gene data show CDR1 as MNHNY and CDR2 as SVGAGI (reference sequence). The CDR3 is 15 amino acids.

V and J are TRBV20-1 and TRBJ1-1, with a possible D match to TRBD1 (6 bases). V lost 3 bases, J lost 3 bases, and 14 bases lay in between. CDR3 size: 14 residues. Germline CDR1 DFQATT, CDR2 SNEGSKA (reference sequence). The chain's CDR3 is CSASTTGRDTEAFF. The CDR3 DNA reads TGCAGTGCTAGCACTACAGGGAGAGACACTGAAGCTTTCTTT.

This clonotype was observed at least ten times. This sequence joins TRBV7-2 and TRBJ2-7; 8 bases align to TRBD1. J lost 3 bases, V lost 5 bases, and 12 bases had no gene match. Germline V gene sequence: CDR1 SGHTA, CDR2 FQGNSA. CDR3 length equals 16 residues. The CDR3 loop is CASSPYLGTGHYEQYF. The CDR3, as DNA: TGTGCCAGCAGCCCCTACCTCGGGACAGGACACTACGAGCAGTACTTC.

This sequence joins TRBV7-9 and TRBJ1-4; D gene ambiguous. The CDR3 consists of 18 residues. Per the germline V gene, CDR1 is SEHNR and CDR2 is FQNEAQ (reference sequence). Trimming took off 3 bases at V and 0 bases at J, with 17 bases between the two ends. DNA for the CDR3: TGTGCCAGCAGCTTCGGTTCTCACACCATCGCAACTAATGAAAAACTGTTTTTT. Translating gives CASSFGSHTIATNEKLFF.

This clonotype was recorded at least ten times. The V and J genes are TRBV7-2 and TRBJ2-7, with no clear D. Between the trimmed V and J ends, which lost 5 bases and 2 bases, there was a span of 10 bases. CDR1 SGHTA and CDR2 FQGNSA come from the germline V gene. CDR3 length: 13 residues. The CDR3 loop is CASSDPPTYEQYF. CDR3 bases: TGTGCCAGCAGCGACCCTCCCACCTACGAGCAGTACTTC. Using reference TRBV7-2 and TRBJ2-7 for the parts outside the CDR3, the full variable domain is GAGVSQSPSNKVTEKGKDVELRCDPISGHTALYWYRQSLGQGLEFLIYFQGNSAPDKSGLPSDRFSAERTGGSVSTLTIQRTQQEDSAVYLCASSDPPTYEQYFGPGTRLTVT.

The gene calls are TRBV30 and TRBJ2-1; D may be TRBD1 or TRBD2 (5 bases each). Trimming stripped 6 bases from V and 9 bases from J, with 12 bases between. There are 11 residues in the CDR3. CDR1 GTSNPN and CDR2 SVGIG come from the germline V gene (reference sequence). The CDR3 region has the DNA TGTGCCTGCCCGATTGGGGGTGAGCAGTTCTTC. Translating gives CACPIGGEQFF. The full variable domain, its missing parts supplied by reference TRBV30 and TRBJ2-1, is SQTIHQWPATLVQPVGSPLSLECTVEGTSNPNLYWYRQAAGRGLQLLFYSVGIGQISSEVPQNLSASRPQDRQFILSSKKLLLSDSGFYLCACPIGGEQFFGPGTRLTVL.

This clonotype has only a few counts. In nucleotides, the CDR3 is TGTGCCTGCACCGGGACAGGGGCCGAGCAGTACTTC. Translation: CACTGTGAEQYF. V usage is TRBV7-9 and J usage is TRBJ2-7, with 10 bases matching TRBD1. Germline CDR1 SEHNR, CDR2 FQNEAQ (reference sequence). The CDR3 is made up of 12 amino acids. The V gene end was trimmed by 11 bases and the J gene end by 6 bases; junction bases not matched to a gene: 7.

The chain recombines TRBV20-1 with TRBJ2-5; no definite D call. The germline CDR1 and CDR2 sequences are DFQATT and SNEGSKA (reference sequence). V was pared by 3 bases and J by 3 bases, with 8 bases between. This CDR3 is 12 amino acids long. This CDR3 reads CSASRPEETQYF. DNA for the CDR3: TGCAGTGCTAGTCGACCTGAAGAGACCCAGTACTTC.

This rearrangement joins TRBV28 to TRBJ1-2, with 8 bases lining up with TRBD1. The V gene's germline CDR1 is MDHEN and CDR2 SYDVKM. The CDR3 covers 14 residues. Trimming took 6 bases from V and 4 from J; bases not matched to a gene: 7. The CDR3 sequence: CASSPQGASYGYTF. The CDR3 nucleotides read TGTGCCAGCAGCCCGCAGGGGGCTTCCTATGGCTACACCTTC.

The chain combines TRBV2 with TRBJ1-2, with 7 bases aligning to TRBD1. J was trimmed by 8 bases and V by 4 bases; bases with no gene match: 16. Germline-derived CDR1 and CDR2 are SNHLY and FYNNEI. There are 16 residues in the CDR3. This CDR3 reads CASSVTWRETGRGYTF. In DNA, the CDR3 is TGTGCCAGCAGTGTTACTTGGAGAGAGACAGGGAGAGGCTACACCTTC.